The entry below gives a single TCR beta chain sequence along with its context. No cognate antigen has been identified for it. Base quality data are lacking; no much larger clone is found one base away. This entry comes from a study of blood T cell repertoires in COVID-19 (dated by TCRdb to 2020 to 2022). Regarding the complete study: The collaborator samples originated in the United States, Italy and Spain and spanned the acute and convalescent phases of COVID-19. The prospective study material was composed of cDNA or gDNA derived from T cells, B-cell-depleted T cells, or PBMCs. The dataset comprised deeply sampled blood TCRbeta repertoires from subjects exposed to, actively infected with, or recovered from COVID-19. A freely available public database, intended as a resource for researchers studying the immune response to SARS-CoV-2, is where the repertoires were released. The samples were drawn from the first 160 participants of the ongoing ImmuneRACE study and from 950 to 1,500 subjects provided by 6 global collaborators. Nearly every sample came with metadata listing a de-identified subject ID, COVID-19 status, age in years and sex. Where HLA class I and class II types were available, the types were taken from metadata supplied by the sample provider, not from assay-based typing.

The paper's findings and limits, for the study overall: Clinical and demographic metadata were provided uncurated, with the amount varying by source and participant.

Each collaborating institution followed its own protocols to collect whole blood in K2EDTA tubes. For TCRbeta analysis, collaborators shipped samples as frozen whole blood, isolated PBMCs, or DNA extracted from either of those sample types. The V end loses 2 bases and the J end loses 1 base, and a stretch of 5 bases separates them. The CDR3 spans 13 residues, from the cysteine through the phenylalanine. The read is trimmed to its CDR3 DNA, 39 bases read in frame from base 1. TCRbeta CDR3 regions were amplified from genomic DNA by means of the immunoSEQ Assay, a bias-controlled multiplex PCR. As for how the authors treated the data: The number of nucleated cells in each sample was estimated from the amplification of reference gene primers within the assay. To quantify the absolute abundance of each unique TCRbeta CDR3 rearrangement, sequence reads were collapsed and filtered. For each sample, productive Simpson clonality was calculated as the square root of Simpson's diversity index across productive rearrangements. The clones in this table, taken by TCRdb from immuneACCESS, are in-frame only. Not every clone is retained; where verified, under half of the shortfall comes from an unresolved V gene, and the cause of the rest is unknown. V and J calls and clone size are copied from that table; D and trimming were computed from the DNA. For this sample the table gives a few hundred thousand clones, of which around 86% were detected only once. The top ten hold about 1.7% of the sample.

Sequencing used peripheral blood. This chain is built from TRBV12-3 or TRBV12-4 and TRBJ1-1; the D gene cannot be named for sure. The TCR comes from a woman between 50 and 59 years old with acute or convalescent COVID-19. For the CDR3, the sequence is CASSLRWNTEAFF. Read as DNA, the sequence is TGTGCCAGCAGTTTACGGTGGAACACTGAAGCTTTCTTT.